The 26 T cell receptor beta chains below come from one sample, sequenced in a study of shared clonotypes between healthy human individuals. Method: immunoSEQ multiplex PCR; TCRdb's copy keeps in-frame clones and lacks some. Counted here are approximately 810,000 clones, almost 95% occurring once; the ten biggest clones make up approximately 25%. CD8 cells classed as naive were CD45RO-negative and positively selected for CCR7, excluding terminally differentiated effector memory CD45RA+ cells. Sequencing was done on a sample of naive CD8+ T cells sorted from blood. The receptors were gathered from a man under 40 in good health.

Remarks on this clone: At the DNA level, this CDR3 is encoded by other sequences in the same sample as well. The genes are TRBV27 and TRBJ2-7, with D uncertain. Trimming pared 0 bases from V and 3 bases from J, leaving 6 bases between. The CDR3 length is 13 residues. Germline V lookup: CDR1 MNHEY, CDR2 SMNVEV (reference sequence). This CDR3 is CASSLSDGYEQYF. The CDR3 DNA follows: TGTGCCAGCAGTTTATCGGACGGCTACGAGCAGTACTTC.

The genes are TRBV4-1 and TRBJ2-5; 9 bases match TRBD1. The CDR3 has 15 residues. Germline V gene lookup returns CDR1 MGHRA and CDR2 YSYEKL. Losses at the gene ends were 4 bases for V and 7 bases for J; bases not matched to a gene: 10. CDR3 protein: CASSRETGGRVTQYF. In nucleotides, the CDR3 is TGCGCCAGCAGCCGAGAGACAGGGGGAAGGGTGACCCAGTACTTC.

V usage is TRBV7-2 and J usage is TRBJ2-7; 8 bases are shared with TRBD2. The J segment lost 3 bases and the V segment lost 1 base, leaving 5 bases of the junction unmatched. CDR1 and CDR2 (germline): SGHTA, FQGNSA. The CDR3 extends over 15 amino acids. In nucleotides, the CDR3 is TGTGCCAGCAGCTTAGAACTAGCGGCCCACTACGAGCAGTACTTC. Translating it yields CASSLELAAHYEQYF.

This sequence joins TRBV7-9 and TRBJ1-4, with D tentatively TRBD1 (5 bases). Trimming removed 6 bases at V and 8 bases at J, with 22 bases between. Germline CDR1 and CDR2: SEHNR and FQNEAQ (reference sequence). CDR3 size: 16 residues. The CDR3, as DNA: TGTGCCAGCAGGGTGGTGGGGGACCTCTATGAGGAAAAACTGTTTTTT. As protein: CASRVVGDLYEEKLFF.

In its sample, this clone was seen once. The chain joins TRBV27 to TRBJ2-7, with 11 nucleotides matching TRBD1. CDR1 is MNHEY and CDR2 is SMNVEV in the germline V gene (reference sequence). This CDR3 region has 17 residues. The V segment lost 4 bases and the J segment 5 bases; nucleotides outside the gene matches: 13. CDR3 in DNA: TGTGCCAGCAGTTCCCTTGCCACGGGACAGGGGGTCCACGAGCAGTACTTC. Its protein is CASSSLATGQGVHEQYF.

This chain uses TRBV5-1 with TRBJ1-5, with D uncertain. Between the trimmed V and J ends, which lost 2 bases and 5 bases, there was a span of 14 bases. The germline V gene encodes CDR1 SGHRS and CDR2 YFSETQ. The CDR3 loop spans 15 amino acids. The CDR3 reads CASSFGWGKDQPQHF. CDR3 DNA sequence: TGCGCCAGCAGCTTCGGGTGGGGAAAGGATCAGCCCCAGCATTTT.

This chain uses TRBV7-9 with TRBJ2-7; TRBD1 is a possible D gene (6 bases). V gave up 3 bases and J gave up 4 bases, with 13 bases separating them. Germline V gives CDR1 SEHNR, CDR2 FQNEAQ (reference sequence). There are 14 residues in the CDR3. CDR3 DNA: TGTGCCAGCAGCTTTGCCGAGGGGGTTTACGAGCAGTACTTC. Its translation: CASSFAEGVYEQYF.

The gene calls are TRBV7-9 and TRBJ2-6; a possible D gene is TRBD2 (6 bases). Per germline, CDR1 SEHNR and CDR2 FQNEAQ (reference sequence). CDR3 length: 16 residues. V lost 6 bases to trimming and J lost 0 bases, with 12 bases between them. The CDR3 loop is CASSMAGFSGANVLTF. The CDR3 DNA is TGTGCCAGCAGTATGGCGGGGTTCTCTGGGGCCAACGTCCTGACTTTC.

V gene TRBV14 combines with J gene TRBJ1-1; D remains unclear. There are 14 residues in the CDR3. Germline V lookup: CDR1 SGHDN, CDR2 FVKESK. Trimming took 4 bases from V and 0 from J, leaving 9 bases between them. The CDR3 DNA reads TGTGCCAGCAGCCGCCTGGGTGTGAACACTGAAGCTTTCTTT. This codes for CASSRLGVNTEAFF.

The chain employs TRBV7-9 and TRBJ2-1, with 10 nucleotides matching TRBD2. The CDR3 loop spans 15 amino acids. Germline lookup yields CDR1 SEHNR and CDR2 FQNEAQ (reference sequence). V gave up 5 bases and J gave up 8 bases; unmatched junction bases: 9. CDR3 DNA: TGTGCCAGCAGCACCAGCGGGAGGGGGAGAGATGAGCAGTTCTTC. It is translated as CASSTSGRGRDEQFF.

The chain employs TRBV13 and TRBJ2-5, with 8 bases that match TRBD1. The CDR3 length is 14 residues. CDR1 is PRHDT and CDR2 is FYEKMQ in the germline V gene (reference sequence). Trimming cost V 5 bases and J 1 base; bases outside gene matches: 3. CDR3 nucleotide sequence: TGTGCCAGCAGCCTCGACAGGGGCCAAGAGACCCAGTACTTC. Translated: CASSLDRGQETQYF.

This rearrangement joins TRBV29-1 to TRBJ2-1; either TRBD1 or TRBD2 may supply D (5 bases each). V lost 3 bases to trimming and J lost 0 bases, with 18 bases between them. Germline V gene sequence: CDR1 SQVTM, CDR2 ANQGSEA. The CDR3 sequence is 17 residues long. As DNA, the CDR3 is TGCAGCGTTGACGGGGTAATAGGGGTCAGCTCCTACAATGAGCAGTTCTTC. Translated, it gives CSVDGVIGVSSYNEQFF.

The chain joins TRBV27 to TRBJ2-7; no definite D call. The V end was cut by 2 bases, the J end by 7 bases, with 12 bases between. The CDR3 is 13 amino acids. The germline CDR1 and CDR2 sequences are MNHEY and SMNVEV (reference sequence). CDR3 DNA: TGTGCCAGCAGTTTAGAACTTTTGGGGGAGCAGTACTTC. It specifies CASSLELLGEQYF.

The chain links TRBV9 to TRBJ2-5; 7 bases line up with TRBD2. This CDR3 region has 15 residues. In germline, CDR1 is SGDLS, CDR2 YYNGEE. V lost 2 bases, J lost 0 bases, and 4 bases stayed unmatched. The CDR3 region is CASSVGGVYQETQYF. The DNA for the CDR3 is TGTGCCAGCAGCGTGGGAGGGGTATACCAAGAGACCCAGTACTTC. The variable domain in full, with the rest retrieved from reference TRBV9 and TRBJ2-5, is DSGVTQTPKHLITATGQRVTLRCSPRSGDLSVYWYQQSLDQGLQFLIQYYNGEERAKGNILERFSAQQFPDLHSELNLSSLELGDSALYFCASSVGGVYQETQYFGPGTRLLVL.

The table lists this clone with a few counts. The J gene is TRBJ1-5, the V gene TRBV27, with D tentatively TRBD1 (5 bases). Germline loops: CDR1 MNHEY, CDR2 SMNVEV (reference sequence). V was pared by 6 bases and J by 0 bases, with 18 bases between. The CDR3 extends over 17 amino acids. CDR3 in amino acids: CASSSIGTGYSNQPQHF. For the CDR3, the DNA is TGTGCCAGCAGCTCGATCGGGACGGGGTATAGCAATCAGCCCCAGCATTTT.

The V gene is TRBV6-1, the J gene TRBJ2-7; a possible D gene is TRBD2 (5 bases). The CDR3 is made up of 13 amino acids. CDR1 and CDR2 from the germline V gene are MNHNS and SASEGT. Trimming pared 6 bases from V and 2 bases from J, leaving 11 bases between. This CDR3 reads CASRVRGPYEQYF. In DNA form, the CDR3 reads TGTGCCAGCAGGGTACGAGGGCCCTACGAGCAGTACTTC.

The chain joins TRBV11-3 to TRBJ2-7; D is undetermined. The germline CDR1 and CDR2 sequences are SGHNT and YENEEA. This CDR3 is built from 14 residues. With 4 bases removed from V and 5 bases from J, the gap between germline ends came to 15 bases. The CDR3 loop reads CASSSGPTSDEQYF. As DNA, the CDR3 is TGTGCCAGCAGCTCCGGGCCGACGAGCGACGAGCAGTACTTC.

The gene calls are TRBV6-6 and TRBJ2-7; 8 bases are a match to TRBD1. The V and J ends lost 2 bases and 5 bases, in that order; junction bases with no gene match: 11. The CDR3 contains 16 residues. Germline V CDR1 and CDR2: MNHNY, SVGAGI (reference sequence). CDR3 sequence (DNA): TGTGCCAGCAGTTACGGGGCAGGGGGCGTTACCCACGAGCAGTACTTC. Residues: CASSYGAGGVTHEQYF.

The rearrangement links TRBV4-1 to TRBJ2-7; 11 bases are a match to TRBD1. The ends lost 0 bases at V and 4 bases at J; junction bases unmatched: 5. The CDR3 covers 16 residues. Germline V gene lookup returns CDR1 MGHRA and CDR2 YSYEKL. In DNA, the CDR3 is TGCGCCAGCAGCCAAGATGATGGGACAGGGGGTTACGAGCAGTACTTC. It codes for CASSQDDGTGGYEQYF.

The chain couples TRBV5-1 to TRBJ2-7; D remains ambiguous. The germline CDR1 and CDR2 sequences are SGHRS and YFSETQ. Trimming took 2 bases from V and 4 from J, leaving 16 bases between them. The CDR3 is 15 residues long. CDR3 bases: TGCGCCAGCAGCTTAGACGATCGGCGTTGGTACGAGCAGTACTTC. As protein: CASSLDDRRWYEQYF.

The chain joins TRBV5-4 to TRBJ2-1; D remains ambiguous. V was trimmed by 2 bases and J by 9 bases, leaving 12 bases between them. This CDR3 comprises 13 residues. The germline CDR1 and CDR2 sequences are SGHNT and YYREEE (reference sequence). The chain's CDR3 is CASSFSPRGEQFF. CDR3 nucleotide sequence: TGTGCCAGCAGCTTTTCCCCAAGAGGTGAGCAGTTCTTC.

The chain couples TRBV7-9 to TRBJ2-1; possible D gene TRBD2, 6 bases. CDR1 is SEHNR and CDR2 is FQNEAQ in the germline V gene (reference sequence). The CDR3 totals 15 residues. Between the trimmed V and J ends, which lost 4 bases and 6 bases, there was a span of 16 bases. CDR3 nucleotides: TGTGCCAGCAGCTGGCGGGGTAGCGGAGGCAATGAGCAGTTCTTC. Translating it yields CASSWRGSGGNEQFF. The variable domain in full, with the rest retrieved from reference TRBV7-9 and TRBJ2-1, is DTGVSQNPRHKITKRGQNVTFRCDPISEHNRLYWYRQTLGQGPEFLTYFQNEAQLEKSRLLSDRFSAERPKGSFSTLEIQRTEQGDSAMYLCASSWRGSGGNEQFFGPGTRLTVL.

The V gene is TRBV25-1, the J gene TRBJ1-2; D is undetermined. The length of the CDR3 is 13 residues. The germline CDR1 and CDR2 sequences are MGHDK and SYGVNS. Trimming took off 6 bases at V and 6 bases at J, with 14 bases between the two ends. The CDR3 DNA reads TGTGCCAGCAGCGGTTCGAGGAGACATGGCTACACCTTC. The encoded protein is CASSGSRRHGYTF.

This clone is a singleton in its sample. The V call is TRBV18, the J call TRBJ1-2; D remains unclear. The CDR3 covers 12 residues. The germline CDR1 and CDR2 sequences are KGHSH and LQKENI. V lost 0 bases and J 5 bases, leaving 4 bases between the germline ends. Written as DNA, the CDR3 is TGTGCCAGCTCACCACCAGGGTATGGCTACACCTTC. It codes for CASSPPGYGYTF.

This CDR3 reads CASSQGTSGRFMDTQYF. CDR3 coding DNA: TGCGCCAGCAGCCAGGGGACTAGCGGGAGATTCATGGATACGCAGTATTTT. The chain combines TRBV5-1 with TRBJ2-3, with 14 positions matching TRBD2. The CDR3 has 17 residues. Germline V CDR1 and CDR2: SGHRS, YFSETQ. The junction had 10 bases not matched to a gene; V was cut back by 4 bases and J by 6 bases.

A word on this clone: The sample has other DNA sequences that encode this CDR3 too. The chain recombines TRBV9 with TRBJ2-1, with a possible D match to TRBD2 (7 bases). The CDR3 length is 15 residues. The germline gives CDR1 SGDLS, CDR2 YYNGEE. V gave up 0 bases and J gave up 2 bases, with 9 bases separating them. CDR3 sequence (DNA): TGTGCCAGCAGCGTAGGGGGGGGCCCCTACAATGAGCAGTTCTTC. It is translated as CASSVGGGPYNEQFF.